This TCR beta chain was sequenced in a study of blood T cell repertoires in COVID-19. Background on the study: PBMCs, B-cell-depleted T cells, or T cells were the source of the cDNA or gDNA that made up the material.

This clone was picked up a small number of times. V shed 4 bases, J shed 2 bases, and the junction held 11 bases outside the gene matches. Germline lookup yields CDR1 LGHNA and CDR2 YNFKEQ. The CDR3 runs to 17 residues. Sequencing was performed with immunoSEQ multiplex PCR; in TCRdb, only in-frame clones are kept and a portion is missing. Among 150,000 to 200,000 clones listed, under 80% were seen once. The clonotype originates from a woman in her fifties or sixties with acute COVID-19. Sequenced material: PBMCs or T cells enriched from blood (not recorded which). The chain employs TRBV4-2 and TRBJ2-5, with 9 nucleotides matching TRBD2. This chain's CDR3 is CASSPKAAGGNQETQYF. CDR3 DNA sequence: TGTGCCAGCAGCCCAAAGGCGGCGGGGGGGAATCAAGAGACCCAGTACTTC.